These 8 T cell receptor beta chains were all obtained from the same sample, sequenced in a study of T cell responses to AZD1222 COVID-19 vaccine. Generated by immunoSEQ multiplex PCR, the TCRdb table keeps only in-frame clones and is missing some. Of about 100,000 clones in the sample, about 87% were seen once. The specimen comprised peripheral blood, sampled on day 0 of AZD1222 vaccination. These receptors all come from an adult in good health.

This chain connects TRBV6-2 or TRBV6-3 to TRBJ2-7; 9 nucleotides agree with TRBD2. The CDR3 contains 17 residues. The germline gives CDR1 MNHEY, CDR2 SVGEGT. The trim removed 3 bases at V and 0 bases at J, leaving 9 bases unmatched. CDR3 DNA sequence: TGTGCCAGCAGTTATTACCTTAGCGGGAGTAACTCCTACGAGCAGTACTTC. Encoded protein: CASSYYLSGSNSYEQYF.

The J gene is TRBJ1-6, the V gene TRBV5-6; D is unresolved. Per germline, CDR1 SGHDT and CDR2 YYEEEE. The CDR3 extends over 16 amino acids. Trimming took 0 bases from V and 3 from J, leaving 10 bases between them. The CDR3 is CASSLGTGIYNSPLHF. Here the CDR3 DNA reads TGTGCCAGCAGCTTGGGAACTGGGATCTATAATTCACCCCTCCACTTT.

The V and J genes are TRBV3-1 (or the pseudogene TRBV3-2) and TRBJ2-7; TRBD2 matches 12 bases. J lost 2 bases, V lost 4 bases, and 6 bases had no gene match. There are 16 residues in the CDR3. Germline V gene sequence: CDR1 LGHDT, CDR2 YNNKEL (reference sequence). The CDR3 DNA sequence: TGTGCCAGCAGCCTAAGTCGACTAGCGGGGGCCTACGAGCAGTACTTC. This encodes CASSLSRLAGAYEQYF.

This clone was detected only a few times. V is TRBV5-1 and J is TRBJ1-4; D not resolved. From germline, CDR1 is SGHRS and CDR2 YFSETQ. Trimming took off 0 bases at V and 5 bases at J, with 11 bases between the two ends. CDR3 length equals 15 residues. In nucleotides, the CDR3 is TGCGCCAGCAGCTTGGGGTATGGGTTCAATGAAAAACTGTTTTTT. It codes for CASSLGYGFNEKLFF.

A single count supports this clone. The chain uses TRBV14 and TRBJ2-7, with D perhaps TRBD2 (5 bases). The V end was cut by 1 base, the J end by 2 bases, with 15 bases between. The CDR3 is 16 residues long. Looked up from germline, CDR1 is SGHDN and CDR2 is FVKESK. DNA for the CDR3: TGTGCCAGCAGCCAAGTCGCTAGCTATCCGGCCTACGAGCAGTACTTC. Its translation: CASSQVASYPAYEQYF.

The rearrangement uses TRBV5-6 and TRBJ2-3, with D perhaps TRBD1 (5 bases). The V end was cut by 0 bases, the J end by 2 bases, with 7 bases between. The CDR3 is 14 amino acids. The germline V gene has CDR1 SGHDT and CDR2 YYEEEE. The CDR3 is CASSLGQYTDTQYF. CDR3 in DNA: TGTGCCAGCAGCTTGGGACAGTACACAGATACGCAGTATTTT.

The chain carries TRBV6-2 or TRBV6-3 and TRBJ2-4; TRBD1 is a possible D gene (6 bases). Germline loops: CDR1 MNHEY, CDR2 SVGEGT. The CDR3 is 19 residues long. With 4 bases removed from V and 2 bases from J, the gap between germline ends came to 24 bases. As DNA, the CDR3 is TGTGCCAGCAGTTGGGACACCCGAACTAGGGGTATGACCAAAAACATTCAGTACTTC. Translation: CASSWDTRTRGMTKNIQYF.

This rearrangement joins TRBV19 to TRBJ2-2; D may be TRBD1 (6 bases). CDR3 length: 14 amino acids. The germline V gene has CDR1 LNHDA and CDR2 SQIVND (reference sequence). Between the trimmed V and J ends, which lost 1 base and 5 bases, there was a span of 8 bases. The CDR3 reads CASSIVGGTGELFF. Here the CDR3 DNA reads TGTGCCAGTAGTATAGTAGGGGGAACCGGGGAGCTGTTTTTT.